Listed below are T cell receptor beta chains from one sample, sequenced in a study of human T cells and chemical hapten exposure. TCRdb reprocessed the RACE reads via MiXCR and lists one record per CDR3 protein. Of about 71,000 distinct CDR3 sequences in the sample, 11% were seen once. The starting material was whole blood, obtained in connection with sensitization to the hapten diphenylcyclopropenone (DPC). The receptor set was obtained from a woman aged 45-60 years with alopecia areata. Some clones in this sample may be carry-over from other donors' samples. CDR3s include the opening cysteine and the closing phenylalanine or tryptophan. D genes are given only for firm matches. Expanded clones get a size class; other rows say once, few or many, or leave the size out.

j_call clone_size v_call d_call cdr3_length cdr3_nt cdr3_aa
TRBJ2-2 few TRBV19 - 17 TGTGCCAGTAGTACCGATCCTACGGCCGCGAACACCGGGGAGCTGTTTTTT CASSTDPTAANTGELFF
TRBJ1-1 few TRBV28 - 16 TGTGCCAGCAGAAACACAGGGATAGTGGTCGGCACTGAAGCTTTCTTT CASRNTGIVVGTEAFF
TRBJ2-4 many TRBV4-1 TRBD2 17 TGCGCCAGCAGCCAGACTATTCTAGCGGGGGGGAAAAACATTCAGTACTTC CASSQTILAGGKNIQYF
TRBJ1-5 many TRBV6-2/TRBV6-3 TRBD1 18 TGTGCCAGCAGTTACCGGGACAGGGGGCATAGAGGCAATCAGCCCCAGCATTTT CASSYRDRGHRGNQPQHF
TRBJ1-1 - TRBV2 TRBD1 13 TGTGCCAGTCCCCGGCCAGGGGGGACTGAAGCTTTCTTT CASPRPGGTEAFF
TRBJ2-2 - TRBV5-1 TRBD1 16 TGCGCCAGCAGCTCCCAGACAGGGCGGAACACCGGGGAGCTGTTTTTT CASSSQTGRNTGELFF
TRBJ2-5 many TRBV6-5 TRBD2 15 TGTGCCAGCAGTTACGCCGCCGGACTAGCAGAGACCCAGTACTTC CASSYAAGLAETQYF
TRBJ1-4 - TRBV18 - 17 TGTGCCAGCTCACCACCGCAGGGCCGCACAACTAATGAAAAACTGTTTTTT CASSPPQGRTTNEKLFF
TRBJ2-5 - TRBV7-2 - 14 TGTGCCAGCAGCTTAGATGGCAGAAGAGAGACCCAGTACTTC CASSLDGRRETQYF
TRBJ2-5 few TRBV5-1 TRBD2 15 TGCGCCAGCAGCTTGTCGGGAGGGCCCCAAGAGACCCAGTACTTC CASSLSGGPQETQYF
TRBJ2-5 many TRBV6-5 - 16 TGTGCCAGCAGTTACTCGTGGGCCAGCTTCCAAGAGACCCAGTACTTC CASSYSWASFQETQYF
TRBJ2-3 - TRBV3-1 - 13 TGTGCCAGCAGCCTAAGCGGACCAGATACGCAGTATTTT CASSLSGPDTQYF
TRBJ2-3 few TRBV5-1 - 14 TGCGCCAGCAGCTTGGCCATCGGGGGAGATGCGCAGTATTTT CASSLAIGGDAQYF
TRBJ1-1 - TRBV9 TRBD1 14 TGTGCCAGCAGCGTAGACCGGGACAGTACTGAAGCTTTCTTT CASSVDRDSTEAFF
TRBJ1-2 many TRBV3-1 - 15 TGTGCCAGCAGCCAAGATACCCACGGCACGGCAGGCTACACCTTC CASSQDTHGTAGYTF
TRBJ2-7 few TRBV7-9 TRBD2 11 TGTGCCAGTACTAGCGCCTACGAGCAGTACTTC CASTSAYEQYF
TRBJ2-3 few TRBV12-3/TRBV12-4 TRBD1 18 TGTGCCAGCAGTTTAGTAGTGGGACAGGGCACTTTGGGGGTTACGCAGTATTTT CASSLVVGQGTLGVTQYF
TRBJ2-7 many TRBV11-2 TRBD1 15 TGTGCCAGCAGCTGGGGACAGCATCGCTCCTACGAGCAGTACTTC CASSWGQHRSYEQYF
TRBJ1-2 many TRBV7-2 - 16 TGTGCCAGCAGCTTAGTTTCGGCGGTTGCAAGGGATGGCTACACCTTC CASSLVSAVARDGYTF
TRBJ2-7 many TRBV10-3 TRBD1 12 TGTGCCATCAGTGAGTCGGGACAGGACGGGTACTTC CAISESGQDGYF
TRBJ2-3 many TRBV21-1 - 18 TGTGCCAGCAGCAAAGGGGGGACTAGACGGGGAGGGACAGATACGCAGTATTTT CASSKGGTRRGGTDTQYF
TRBJ2-7 many TRBV28 - 11 TGTGCCAGCAGTCAGACCTACGAGCAGTACTTC CASSQTYEQYF
TRBJ2-1 many TRBV20-1 TRBD1 14 TGCAGTGCTAGGGACAGGGTCAAGCTGGGTGAGCAGTTCTTC CSARDRVKLGEQFF
TRBJ2-1 many TRBV5-1 - 13 TGCGCCAGCAGCTCACAGATTCCCAATGAGCAGTTCTTC CASSSQIPNEQFF
TRBJ1-5 many TRBV12-3/TRBV12-4 - 16 TGTGCCAGCAGTTATGGCCCTCAGGGGCGTCATCAGCCCCAGCATTTT CASSYGPQGRHQPQHF
TRBJ1-6 many TRBV28 - 14 TGTGCCAGCAGTTTGCCTGGCTATAATTCACCCCTCCACTTT CASSLPGYNSPLHF
TRBJ1-5 few TRBV4-1 - 13 TGCGCCAGCAGCCAAGGCCGGAGTCAGCCCCAGCATTTT CASSQGRSQPQHF
TRBJ2-1 few TRBV4-1 TRBD1 16 TGCGCCAGCAGCCAAGATAGGGGGACAGGGTATAATGAGCAGTTCTTC CASSQDRGTGYNEQFF
TRBJ1-3 many TRBV12-5 - 13 TGTGCTAGTGCCCCGTCCGGGCGAAACACCATATATTTT CASAPSGRNTIYF
TRBJ2-2 - TRBV10-1 - 14 TGCGCCAGCGGGCTGACCCAGGGGATCGGGGAGCTGTTTTTT CASGLTQGIGELFF
TRBJ1-6 many TRBV28 - 13 TGTGCCAGCAGTTCCAATACAAATTCACCCCTCCACTTT CASSSNTNSPLHF
TRBJ2-7 - TRBV28 TRBD2 16 TGTGCCAGCAGTTTTCCTCCGGGACTAGCATCCTACGAGCAGTACTTC CASSFPPGLASYEQYF
TRBJ2-1 many TRBV24-1 - 14 TGTGCCACCAGTCATGGCGGATCTTACAATGAGCAGTTCTTC CATSHGGSYNEQFF
TRBJ2-1 - TRBV6-5 TRBD2 15 TGTGCCAGCAGCCCTAGCGGGTATGCCTACAATGAGCAGTTCTTC CASSPSGYAYNEQFF
TRBJ2-7 - TRBV6-2/TRBV6-3 - 12 TGTGCCAGCGGCCAGGGCCCCTACGAGCAGTACTTC CASGQGPYEQYF
TRBJ1-2 many TRBV18 - 13 TGTGCCAGCTCCCTGGACGTATTGTTCCCCTACACCTTC CASSLDVLFPYTF
TRBJ2-5 - TRBV11-2 TRBD2 15 TGTGCCAGCAGCTTCGGCGGGGGGGCTAGGGAGACCCAGTACTTC CASSFGGGARETQYF
TRBJ2-5 many TRBV3-1 - 11 TGTGCCAGCAGCCTATTTGAGACCCAGTACTTC CASSLFETQYF
TRBJ2-2 few TRBV7-6 - 14 TGTGCCAGCAGCTTCGGTACGAACACCGGGGAGCTGTTTTTT CASSFGTNTGELFF
TRBJ2-6 few TRBV6-5 - 17 TGTGCCAGCAGCCGCGAAGGGGGTTTCTCTGGGGCCAACGTCCTGACTTTC CASSREGGFSGANVLTF
TRBJ2-3 many TRBV6-5 - 12 TGTGCCAGCAGTCCTAACGCGGATACGCAGTATTTT CASSPNADTQYF
TRBJ2-1 few TRBV19 - 13 TGTGCCAGTAGTATATACCCGGGCAATGAGCAGTTCTTC CASSIYPGNEQFF
TRBJ1-2 many TRBV20-1 - 14 TGCAGTGCTAAGGGGGGTCCCAATAACTATGGCTACACCTTC CSAKGGPNNYGYTF
TRBJ2-7 many TRBV4-1 TRBD1 16 TGCGCCAGCAGCCAATCCGCCGGGACAGGACAATCCAAGCAGTACTTC CASSQSAGTGQSKQYF
TRBJ2-2 few TRBV7-6 - 12 TGTGCCAGCAGCTTTCAAACCGGGGAGCTGTTTTTT CASSFQTGELFF
TRBJ1-1 - TRBV6-5 TRBD1 14 TGTGCCAGCAGCGGGGGACAGGGGAACACTGAAGCTTTCTTT CASSGGQGNTEAFF
TRBJ1-5 - TRBV6-5 - 14 TGTGCCAGTGGTGGGTCTGGGGCTTTCAAGCCCCAGCATTTT CASGGSGAFKPQHF
TRBJ1-3 few TRBV5-1 - 13 TGCGCCAGCAGCACAGATTCTGGAAACACCATATATTTT CASSTDSGNTIYF
TRBJ1-1 few TRBV6-2/TRBV6-3 - 14 TGTGCCAGCAGTCCACCAGGGAGGGTCACTGAAGCTTTCTTT CASSPPGRVTEAFF
TRBJ1-1 - TRBV7-2 - 14 TGTGCCAGCAGCTTAGCGGGATCCCGCACTGAAGCTTTCTTT CASSLAGSRTEAFF
TRBJ2-3 - TRBV7-2 - 14 TGTGCCAGCAGCTATTCTCCCGGTTGGAATACGCAGTATTTT CASSYSPGWNTQYF
TRBJ2-1 few TRBV19 - 14 TGTGCCAGTAGTCCCGGAAACAGCAACAATGAGCAGTTCTTC CASSPGNSNNEQFF
TRBJ1-1 few TRBV27 TRBD1 17 TGTGCCAGCAGCCCCCTAAGAACGACAGGGGGGTACACTGAAGCTTTCTTT CASSPLRTTGGYTEAFF
TRBJ2-6 many TRBV18 - 16 TGTGCCAGCTCACCATACATTGGGAATGGGGCCAACGTCCTGACTTTC CASSPYIGNGANVLTF
TRBJ2-2 - TRBV2 - 16 TGTGCCAGCAGTGAACAGCCCCCCGGGGCCACCGGGGAGCTGTTTTTT CASSEQPPGATGELFF
TRBJ1-2 many TRBV11-2 - 15 TGTGCCAGCAGCTCCACCGCAGGGCAGGGTGGCGGCTACACCTTC CASSSTAGQGGGYTF
TRBJ2-7 few TRBV6-2/TRBV6-3 - 12 TGTGCCAGCAGTTACCAGCGGTACGAGCAGTACTTC CASSYQRYEQYF
TRBJ2-3 many TRBV9 - 11 TGTGCCAGCAGCGTAGGAGATACGCAGTATTTT CASSVGDTQYF
TRBJ2-1 - TRBV11-2 - 15 TGTGCCAGCAGCTTAGATGGCGGTATCTACAATGAGCAGTTCTTC CASSLDGGIYNEQFF
TRBJ1-6 few TRBV7-2 TRBD1 16 TGTGCCAGCAGCTTAGCGCCGACAGGGTTCAATTCACCCCTCCACTTT CASSLAPTGFNSPLHF